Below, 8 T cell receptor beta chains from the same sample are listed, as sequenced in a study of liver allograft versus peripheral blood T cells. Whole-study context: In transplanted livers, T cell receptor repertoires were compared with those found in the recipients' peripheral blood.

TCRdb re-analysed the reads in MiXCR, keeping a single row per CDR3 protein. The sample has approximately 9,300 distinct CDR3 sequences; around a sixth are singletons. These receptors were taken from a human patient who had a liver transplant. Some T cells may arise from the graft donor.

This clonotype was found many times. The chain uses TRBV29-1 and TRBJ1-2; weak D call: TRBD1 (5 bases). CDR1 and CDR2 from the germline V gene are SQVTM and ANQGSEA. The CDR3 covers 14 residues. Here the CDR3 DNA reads TGCAGTACGGTACAGGACGAGGTCCCCTATGGCTACACCTTC. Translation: CSTVQDEVPYGYTF.

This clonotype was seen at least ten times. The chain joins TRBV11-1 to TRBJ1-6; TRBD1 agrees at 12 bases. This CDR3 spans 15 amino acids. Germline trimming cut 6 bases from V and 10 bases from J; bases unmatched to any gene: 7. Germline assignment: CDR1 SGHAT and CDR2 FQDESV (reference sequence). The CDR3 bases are TGTGCCAGCAGGTGGGGACAGGGGGCAAAATCACCCCTCCACTTT. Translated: CASRWGQGAKSPLHF.

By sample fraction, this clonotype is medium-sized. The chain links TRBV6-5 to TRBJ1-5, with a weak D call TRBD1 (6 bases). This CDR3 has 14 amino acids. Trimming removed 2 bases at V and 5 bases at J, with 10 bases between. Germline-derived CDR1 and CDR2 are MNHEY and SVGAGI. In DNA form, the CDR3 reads TGTGCCAGCAGTTACCGGGACAAGTATCAGCCCCAGCATTTT. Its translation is CASSYRDKYQPQHF.

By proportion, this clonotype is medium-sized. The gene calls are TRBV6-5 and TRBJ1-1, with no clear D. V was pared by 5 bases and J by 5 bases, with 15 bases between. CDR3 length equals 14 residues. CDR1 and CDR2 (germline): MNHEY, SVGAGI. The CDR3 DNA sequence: TGTGCCAGCAGTCTGACTCGGTCCGGAACTGAAGCTTTCTTT. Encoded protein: CASSLTRSGTEAFF.

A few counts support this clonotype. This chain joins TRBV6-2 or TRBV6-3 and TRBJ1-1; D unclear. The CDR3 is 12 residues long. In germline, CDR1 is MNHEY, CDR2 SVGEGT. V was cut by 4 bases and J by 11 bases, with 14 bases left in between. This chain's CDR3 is CASSWVTGEAFF. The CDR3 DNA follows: TGTGCCAGCAGTTGGGTTACCGGCGAGGCTTTCTTT.

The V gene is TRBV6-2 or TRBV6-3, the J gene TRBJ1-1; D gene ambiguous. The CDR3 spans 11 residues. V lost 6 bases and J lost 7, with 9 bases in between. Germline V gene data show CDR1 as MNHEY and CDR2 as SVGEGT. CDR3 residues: CASSLGYEAFF. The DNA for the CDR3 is TGTGCCAGCAGCCTCGGATATGAAGCTTTCTTT.

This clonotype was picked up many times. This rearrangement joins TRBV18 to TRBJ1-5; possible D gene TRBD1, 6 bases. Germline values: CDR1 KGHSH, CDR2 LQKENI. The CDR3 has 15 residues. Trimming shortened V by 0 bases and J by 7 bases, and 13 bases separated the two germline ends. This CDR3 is CASSPPSKGGQPQHF. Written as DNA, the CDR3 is TGTGCCAGCTCACCACCCAGCAAGGGGGGACAGCCCCAGCATTTT.

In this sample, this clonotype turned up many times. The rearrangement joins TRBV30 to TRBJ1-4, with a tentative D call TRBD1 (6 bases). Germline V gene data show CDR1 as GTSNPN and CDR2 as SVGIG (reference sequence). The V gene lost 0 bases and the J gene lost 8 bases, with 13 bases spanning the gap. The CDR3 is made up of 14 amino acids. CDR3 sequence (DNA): TGTGCCTGGAGTGTACTCGGGCAGGGGGAAAAACTGTTTTTT. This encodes CAWSVLGQGEKLFF.